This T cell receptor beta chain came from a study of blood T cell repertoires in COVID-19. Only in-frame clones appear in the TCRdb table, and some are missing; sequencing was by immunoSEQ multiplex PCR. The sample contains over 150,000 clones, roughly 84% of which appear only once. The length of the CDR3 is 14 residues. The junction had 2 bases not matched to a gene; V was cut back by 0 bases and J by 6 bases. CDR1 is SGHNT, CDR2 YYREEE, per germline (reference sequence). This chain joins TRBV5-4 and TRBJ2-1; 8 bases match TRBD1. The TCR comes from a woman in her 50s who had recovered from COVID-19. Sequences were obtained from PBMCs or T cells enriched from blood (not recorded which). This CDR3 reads CASSLGDRFNEQFF. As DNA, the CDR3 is TGTGCCAGCAGCTTGGGGGACAGGTTCAATGAGCAGTTCTTC.